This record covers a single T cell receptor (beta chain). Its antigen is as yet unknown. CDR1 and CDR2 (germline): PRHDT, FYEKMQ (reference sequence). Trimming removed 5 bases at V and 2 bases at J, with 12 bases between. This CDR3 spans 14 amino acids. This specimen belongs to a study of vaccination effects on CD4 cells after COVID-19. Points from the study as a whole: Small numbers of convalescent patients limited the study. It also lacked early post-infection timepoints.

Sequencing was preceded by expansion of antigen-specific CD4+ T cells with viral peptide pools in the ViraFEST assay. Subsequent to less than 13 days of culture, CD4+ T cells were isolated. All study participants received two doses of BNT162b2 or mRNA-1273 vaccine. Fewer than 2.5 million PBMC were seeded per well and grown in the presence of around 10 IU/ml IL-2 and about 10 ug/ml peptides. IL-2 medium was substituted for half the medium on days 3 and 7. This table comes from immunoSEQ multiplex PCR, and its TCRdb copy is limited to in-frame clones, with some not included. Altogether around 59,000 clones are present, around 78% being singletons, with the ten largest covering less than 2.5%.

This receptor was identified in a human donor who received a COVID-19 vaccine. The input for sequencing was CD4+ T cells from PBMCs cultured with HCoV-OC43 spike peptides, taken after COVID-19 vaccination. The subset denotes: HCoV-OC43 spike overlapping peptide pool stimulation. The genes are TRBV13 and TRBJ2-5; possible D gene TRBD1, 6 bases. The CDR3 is CASSPWTVQETQYF. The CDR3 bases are TGTGCCAGCAGCCCGTGGACAGTTCAAGAGACCCAGTACTTC.